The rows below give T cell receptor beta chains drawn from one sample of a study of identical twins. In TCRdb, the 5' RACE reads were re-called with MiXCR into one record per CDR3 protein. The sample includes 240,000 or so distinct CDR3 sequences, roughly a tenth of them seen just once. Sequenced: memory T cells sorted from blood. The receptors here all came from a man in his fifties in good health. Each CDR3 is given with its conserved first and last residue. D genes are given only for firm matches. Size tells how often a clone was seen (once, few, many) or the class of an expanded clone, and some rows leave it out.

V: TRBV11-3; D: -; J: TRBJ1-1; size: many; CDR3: CASKTSGGSTEAFF; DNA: TGTGCCAGCAAGACGTCCGGGGGGAGCACTGAAGCTTTCTTT
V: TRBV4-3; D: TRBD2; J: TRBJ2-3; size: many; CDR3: CASSRGLAGGPDTQYF; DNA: TGCGCCAGCAGCCGAGGACTAGCGGGGGGGCCAGATACGCAGTATTTT
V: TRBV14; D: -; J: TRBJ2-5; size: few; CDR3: CASSQITAQETQYF; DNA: TGTGCCAGCAGCCAAATTACAGCCCAAGAGACCCAGTACTTC
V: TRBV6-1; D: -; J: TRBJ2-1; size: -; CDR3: CASSERWDEQFF; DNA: TGTGCCAGCAGTGAAAGGTGGGATGAGCAGTTCTTC
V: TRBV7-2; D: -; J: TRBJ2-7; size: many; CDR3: CASSLGGMGGEQYF; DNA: TGTGCCAGCAGCTTAGGGGGGATGGGGGGCGAGCAGTACTTC
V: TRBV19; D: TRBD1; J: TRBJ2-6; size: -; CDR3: CASSRGQGRSGANVLTF; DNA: TGTGCCAGTAGTAGGGGACAGGGGCGCTCTGGGGCCAACGTCCTGACTTTC
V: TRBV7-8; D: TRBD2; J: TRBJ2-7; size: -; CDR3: CASSHRRGGSEQYF; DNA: TGTGCCAGCAGTCACCGTCGCGGGGGGTCCGAGCAGTACTTC
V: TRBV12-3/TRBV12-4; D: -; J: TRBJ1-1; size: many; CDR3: CASSFRRVEAFF; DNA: TGTGCCAGCAGTTTCCGACGGGTTGAAGCTTTCTTT
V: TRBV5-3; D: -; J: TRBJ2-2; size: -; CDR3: CARSVRVARNTGELFF; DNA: TGTGCCAGAAGCGTGAGGGTCGCGCGGAACACCGGGGAGCTGTTTTTT
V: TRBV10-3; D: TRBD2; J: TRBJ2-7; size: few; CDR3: CAISESSGSGGSSYEQYF; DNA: TGTGCCATCAGTGAGTCTAGTGGTAGCGGGGGAAGCTCCTACGAGCAGTACTTC